These 11 T cell receptor beta chains originate from one sample sequenced in a study of cytomegalovirus exposure and HLA in healthy donors. The assay was immunoSEQ multiplex PCR, and TCRdb's table has in-frame clones only and misses some. The sample lists fewer than 85,000 clones; 85% to 95% were seen once. Sequenced material: PBMCs. The receptors were sampled from a woman aged 18-29 years in good health and CMV-seronegative.

The rearrangement links TRBV27 to TRBJ2-7; the match to TRBD1 covers 9 bases. V lost 6 bases to trimming and J lost 7 bases; unmatched junction nucleotides: 16. This CDR3 has 16 residues. Germline CDR1 and CDR2: MNHEY and SMNVEV (reference sequence). Written as DNA, the CDR3 is TGTGCCAGCAGGTCACAGGGGGCTCTCCCCTCGGGAGAGCAGTACTTC. As protein: CASRSQGALPSGEQYF.

The genes are TRBV7-2 and TRBJ1-4; a weak D match, TRBD1 (6 bases). Between the trimmed V and J ends, which lost 5 bases and 8 bases, there was a span of 15 bases. The CDR3 loop spans 14 amino acids. Germline assignment: CDR1 SGHTA and CDR2 FQGNSA. CDR3 in DNA: TGTGCCAGCAGCGCGGGGGGGGGCCGAGAAAAACTGTTTTTT. This encodes CASSAGGGREKLFF.

V is TRBV6-1 and J is TRBJ1-5; D is unclear. The CDR3 is 12 residues long. V lost 5 bases and J lost 6, with 8 bases in between. CDR1 is MNHNS and CDR2 is SASEGT in the germline V gene. The DNA of the CDR3 is TGTGCCAGCAGTCCGGGGTCTCAGCCCCAGCATTTT. Amino acids: CASSPGSQPQHF.

This chain uses TRBV5-4 with TRBJ2-7, with D perhaps TRBD1 (5 bases). The germline gives CDR1 SGHNT, CDR2 YYREEE (reference sequence). CDR3 length equals 13 residues. Trimming took off 5 bases at V and 9 bases at J, with 18 bases between the two ends. CDR3 DNA: TGTGCCAGCAGGTCGGACACCCTGGGTACGCAGTACTTC. This encodes CASRSDTLGTQYF.

The rearrangement joins TRBV9 to TRBJ2-1; possibly TRBD2 for D (6 bases). This CDR3 has 16 amino acids. Germline loops: CDR1 SGDLS, CDR2 YYNGEE. V was pared by 0 bases and J by 4 bases, with 14 bases between. The CDR3 DNA follows: TGTGCCAGCAGCGTAGGTGGGGGAGGCCAATACAATGAGCAGTTCTTC. It is translated as CASSVGGGGQYNEQFF.

This chain joins TRBV23-1 and TRBJ1-1; D is uncertain. TRBV23-1 qualifies as an ORF whose function is uncertain. The ends were cut back, 0 bases at V and 0 bases at J, with 11 bases in the middle. The length of the CDR3 is 16 residues. In DNA form, the CDR3 reads TGCGCCAGCAGTCAATCACCAGATACCGTGAACACTGAAGCTTTCTTT. The encoded protein is CASSQSPDTVNTEAFF.

This chain uses TRBV5-8 with TRBJ2-7; 7 nucleotides match TRBD1. CDR1 and CDR2 (germline): SGHTS, YDEGEE. The CDR3 covers 15 residues. Germline trimming cut 4 bases from V and 3 bases from J; bases unmatched to any gene: 10. The CDR3 is CASSQPGQRFYEQYF. The CDR3 DNA reads TGTGCCAGCAGCCAGCCGGGACAGCGGTTCTACGAGCAGTACTTC. Full variable domain (outside the CDR3, taken from reference TRBV5-8 and TRBJ2-7): EAGVTQSPTHLIKTRGQQATLRCSPISGHTSVYWYQQALGLGLQFLLWYDEGEERNRGNFPPRFSGRQFPNYSSELNVNALELEDSALYLCASSQPGQRFYEQYFGPGTRLTVT.

The chain links TRBV7-3 to TRBJ2-1, with 8 bases identical to TRBD2. The germline gives CDR1 SGHTA, CDR2 FQGTGA. Unmatched junction bases numbered 21, after V lost 5 bases and J lost 12 bases. CDR3 length: 17 residues. The CDR3 DNA follows: TGTGCCAGCAGCCCTGGCCGCCACGGGGGGGGAAGTTATGGGCAGTTCTTC. Translation gives CASSPGRHGGGSYGQFF.

The rearrangement uses TRBV28 and TRBJ1-6; D is ambiguous. The germline gives CDR1 MDHEN, CDR2 SYDVKM. The V end lost 4 bases, the J end lost 0 bases, and 7 bases lay between the germline ends. There are 15 residues in the CDR3. Written as DNA, the CDR3 is TGTGCCAGCAGTTCGCCGAGCTCCTATAATTCACCCCTCCACTTT. Translation gives CASSSPSSYNSPLHF.

DNA of the CDR3: TGCGCCAGCAGCTTGGTACGGGGGGCAAACAATGAGCAGTTCTTC. Its protein is CASSLVRGANNEQFF. The chain has TRBV5-1 and TRBJ2-1, with D maybe TRBD2 (7 bases). CDR1 is SGHRS and CDR2 is YFSETQ in the germline V gene. V was trimmed by 0 bases and J by 5 bases, leaving 12 bases between them. This CDR3 has 15 residues.

The chain uses TRBV5-1 and TRBJ2-2; TRBD1 might be the D (6 bases). Trimming removed 1 base from V and 1 base from J, with 11 bases in between. Germline CDR1 and CDR2: SGHRS and YFSETQ. This CDR3 spans 16 amino acids. The CDR3 region has the DNA TGCGCCAGCAGCTTGATGGCGACAGGGAACACCGGGGAGCTGTTTTTT. This translates into CASSLMATGNTGELFF. Using reference TRBV5-1 and TRBJ2-2 for the parts outside the CDR3, the full variable domain is KAGVTQTPRYLIKTRGQQVTLSCSPISGHRSVSWYQQTPGQGLQFLFEYFSETQRNKGNFPGRFSGRQFSNSRSEMNVSTLELGDSALYLCASSLMATGNTGELFFGEGSRLTVL.